The 20 T cell receptor beta chains given below trace back to one sample, sequenced in a study of identical twins. TCRdb re-called the 5' RACE reads with MiXCR, one entry per CDR3 protein. The table records fewer than 250,000 distinct CDR3 sequences, approximately 16% of them present only once. These data were likewise used in another study, on T cells expressing NK-cell markers.

The specimen was CD8+ T cells sorted from blood. Receptors were obtained from a woman younger than 30 in good health.

This clonotype was recorded a few times. The V call is TRBV29-1, the J call TRBJ1-1; possibly TRBD1 for D (6 bases). This CDR3 spans 13 amino acids. Trimming removed 6 bases from V and 1 base from J, with 12 bases in between. Germline V gene lookup returns CDR1 SQVTM and CDR2 ANQGSEA. CDR3 protein: CSVLQGRNTEAFF. The CDR3 region has the DNA TGCAGCGTACTCCAGGGGCGGAACACTGAAGCTTTCTTT.

The J gene is TRBJ1-2, the V gene TRBV29-1, with 7 nucleotides matching TRBD1. With 7 bases clipped from V and 4 bases from J, the junction kept 9 bases outside the gene matches. This CDR3 comprises 13 residues. Germline V gene data show CDR1 as SQVTM and CDR2 as ANQGSEA. The CDR3 region has the DNA TGCAGCGCTCCAGACAGGGAGACCTATGGCTACACCTTC. Translating it yields CSAPDRETYGYTF.

The rearrangement joins TRBV11-2 to TRBJ2-6; weak D call: TRBD1 (5 bases). CDR3 length: 17 residues. In germline, CDR1 is SGHAT, CDR2 FQNNGV. V was shortened by 2 bases and J by 2 bases, with 13 bases between the two germline ends. DNA for the CDR3: TGTGCCAGCAGCTTATCCTCGACAGAGCCTGGGGCCAACGTCCTGACTTTC. This gives the protein CASSLSSTEPGANVLTF.

This sequence joins TRBV5-1 and TRBJ1-2; TRBD1 aligns across 11 bases. The CDR3 runs 15 residues. From germline, CDR1 is SGHRS and CDR2 YFSETQ. The junction had 8 bases not matched to a gene; V was cut back by 2 bases and J by 8 bases. This chain's CDR3 is CASSFRTGGVEGYTF. The CDR3 DNA reads TGCGCCAGCAGCTTTCGGACAGGGGGCGTAGAAGGCTACACCTTC.

V gene TRBV6-1 combines with J gene TRBJ2-1, with TRBD2 matching 9 bases. This CDR3 contains 15 residues. Germline values: CDR1 MNHNS, CDR2 SASEGT. V shed 8 bases and J 7 bases; nucleotides not matched to a gene: 12. In DNA, the CDR3 is TGTGCCAGCGGAAAGGCGGGGGGGCCGAAAAATGAGCAGTTCTTC. It translates to CASGKAGGPKNEQFF.

The V gene is TRBV7-8, the J gene TRBJ1-1; 7 bases match TRBD1. There are 16 residues in the CDR3. Germline loops: CDR1 SGHVS, CDR2 FQNEAQ. The V gene end was trimmed by 8 bases and the J gene end by 0 bases; junction bases not matched to a gene: 12. The CDR3 loop is CASSLVEGAMNTEAFF. The CDR3 region has the DNA TGTGCCAGCTCCCTCGTCGAGGGGGCGATGAACACTGAAGCTTTCTTT.

This clonotype has a handful of counts. The chain combines TRBV7-9 with TRBJ2-7, with 11 bases fitting TRBD1. After removal of 3 bases from V and 3 bases from J, the junction contained 4 bases not matched to a gene. Germline V gene sequence: CDR1 SEHNR, CDR2 FQNEAQ (reference sequence). The CDR3 consists of 15 residues. The CDR3 bases are TGTGCCAGCAGCTTCGGACAGGGGGCCGACTACGAGCAGTACTTC. Its translation is CASSFGQGADYEQYF.

This clonotype was seen at least ten times. The chain carries TRBV6-1 and TRBJ2-3; 9 bases line up with TRBD1. This CDR3 contains 15 residues. V trimming: 6 bases; J trimming: 0 bases; junction bases outside the gene matches: 4. Germline V CDR1 and CDR2: MNHNS, SASEGT. This CDR3 reads CASSPGQGSTDTQYF. For the CDR3, the DNA is TGTGCCAGCAGCCCGGGACAGGGAAGCACAGATACGCAGTATTTT.

This sequence joins TRBV5-5 and TRBJ1-3; D unresolved. This CDR3 spans 10 amino acids. Germline V CDR1 and CDR2: SGHKS, YYEKEE (reference sequence). The ends were cut back, 6 bases at V and 4 bases at J, with 2 bases in the middle. CDR3 sequence: CASIGNTIYF. CDR3 sequence (DNA): TGTGCCAGCATCGGAAACACCATATATTTT. Combining the CDR3 with reference TRBV5-5 and TRBJ1-3 gives the whole variable domain DAGVTQSPTHLIKTRGQQVTLRCSPISGHKSVSWYQQVLGQGPQFIFQYYEKEERGRGNFPDRFSARQFPNYSSELNVNALLLGDSALYLCASIGNTIYFGEGSWLTVV.

This clonotype was observed a few times. This chain joins TRBV2 and TRBJ2-1; TRBD1 aligns across 11 bases. V shed 6 bases and J 6 bases; nucleotides not matched to a gene: 7. Germline CDR1 is SNHLY and CDR2 is FYNNEI. The CDR3 contains 15 residues. The CDR3 is CASRRGTGGFNEQFF. DNA of the CDR3: TGTGCCAGCAGGCGTGGGACAGGGGGTTTCAATGAGCAGTTCTTC.

The chain is built from TRBV5-5 and TRBJ1-1, with no clear D. Trimming stripped 2 bases from V and 0 bases from J, with 8 bases between. This CDR3 region has 14 residues. Germline V gene lookup returns CDR1 SGHKS and CDR2 YYEKEE (reference sequence). This CDR3 is CASSFLRVNTEAFF. The CDR3 coding sequence is TGTGCCAGCAGCTTCCTCCGGGTGAACACTGAAGCTTTCTTT. The complete variable domain, with remaining parts taken from reference TRBV5-5 and TRBJ1-1, reads DAGVTQSPTHLIKTRGQQVTLRCSPISGHKSVSWYQQVLGQGPQFIFQYYEKEERGRGNFPDRFSARQFPNYSSELNVNALLLGDSALYLCASSFLRVNTEAFFGQGTRLTVV.

Ten or more counts support this clonotype. Written as DNA, the CDR3 is TGTGCCAGCAGCGGATTAGGACTAGCAGTACCGACAGATACGCAGTATTTT. This sequence encodes CASSGLGLAVPTDTQYF. The chain has TRBV7-9 and TRBJ2-3; TRBD2 matches at 8 bases. The CDR3 contains 17 residues. V was pared by 5 bases and J by 3 bases, with 13 bases of the junction left unmatched. CDR1 SEHNR and CDR2 FQNEAQ come from the germline V gene (reference sequence).

This clonotype showed up many times. The V and J genes are TRBV9 and TRBJ2-7; possible D gene TRBD1, 5 bases. The V gene lost 4 bases and the J gene lost 0 bases, with 11 bases spanning the gap. CDR1 and CDR2 from the germline V gene are SGDLS and YYNGEE. This CDR3 is 14 amino acids long. The CDR3 protein is CASSTDSSSYEQYF. In DNA form, the CDR3 reads TGTGCCAGCAGCACCGACAGCTCCTCCTACGAGCAGTACTTC.

There are a few counts of this clonotype. The J gene is TRBJ1-5, the V gene TRBV6-1, with 10 bases that match TRBD1. The CDR3 is made up of 15 amino acids. The trim removed 8 bases at V and 7 bases at J, leaving 11 bases unmatched. Looked up from germline, CDR1 is MNHNS and CDR2 is SASEGT. This CDR3 reads CASRELTGGGQPQHF. In DNA, the CDR3 is TGTGCCAGCCGGGAATTGACAGGGGGCGGGCAGCCCCAGCATTTT.

In its sample, this clonotype was seen a few times. The rearrangement joins TRBV9 to TRBJ1-2; 11 nucleotides line up with TRBD1. The CDR3 length is 15 residues. V lost 2 bases and J lost 4; bases outside the gene matches: 4. Germline assignment: CDR1 SGDLS and CDR2 YYNGEE. The CDR3 DNA reads TGTGCCAGCAGCGTGGGGACAGGGGGAAGCTATGGCTACACCTTC. As protein: CASSVGTGGSYGYTF.

The chain is built from TRBV9 and TRBJ2-7, with D perhaps assigned TRBD1 or TRBD2 (6 bases each). Trimming took 0 bases from V and 3 from J, leaving 13 bases between them. This CDR3 comprises 15 residues. Germline V CDR1 and CDR2: SGDLS, YYNGEE. The CDR3: CASSVAYGGIYEQYF. For the CDR3, the DNA is TGTGCCAGCAGCGTAGCGTACGGGGGCATCTACGAGCAGTACTTC.

This clonotype was counted between two and nine times. The CDR3 region is CASSSRTAYEQYF. CDR3 nucleotide sequence: TGTGCCAGCAGTTCCCGGACAGCCTACGAGCAGTACTTC. The V call is TRBV27, the J call TRBJ2-7, with TRBD1 as a possible D gene (6 bases). With 4 bases removed from V and 2 bases from J, the gap between germline ends came to 9 bases. The CDR3 runs to 13 residues. In germline, CDR1 is MNHEY, CDR2 SMNVEV (reference sequence).

This clonotype appeared once. The chain combines TRBV27 with TRBJ2-7, with D unclear. This CDR3 spans 16 amino acids. V gave up 3 bases and J gave up 4 bases, with 19 bases separating them. Germline V gives CDR1 MNHEY, CDR2 SMNVEV (reference sequence). DNA of the CDR3: TGTGCCAGCAGTTTTTCCCAATCTCATCTCACATACGAGCAGTACTTC. Protein: CASSFSQSHLTYEQYF.

The V call is TRBV7-8, the J call TRBJ2-1; D may be TRBD2 (6 bases). V gave up 4 bases and J gave up 8 bases, with 21 bases separating them. The CDR3 sequence is 16 residues long. Germline V gene lookup returns CDR1 SGHVS and CDR2 FQNEAQ. The CDR3 DNA reads TGTGCCAGCAGCTCCGTTGCGGGAACGTTTGGGGATGAGCAGTTCTTC. It encodes CASSSVAGTFGDEQFF.

The chain has TRBV7-8 and TRBJ2-1; 11 bases are shared with TRBD2. The CDR3 has 16 residues. The germline CDR1 and CDR2 sequences are SGHVS and FQNEAQ. Trimming removed 1 base from V and 3 bases from J; junction bases left unmatched: 2. In nucleotides, the CDR3 is TGTGCCAGCAGCTTAGTCGGGACTAGCGGCTACAATGAGCAGTTCTTC. Protein product: CASSLVGTSGYNEQFF.